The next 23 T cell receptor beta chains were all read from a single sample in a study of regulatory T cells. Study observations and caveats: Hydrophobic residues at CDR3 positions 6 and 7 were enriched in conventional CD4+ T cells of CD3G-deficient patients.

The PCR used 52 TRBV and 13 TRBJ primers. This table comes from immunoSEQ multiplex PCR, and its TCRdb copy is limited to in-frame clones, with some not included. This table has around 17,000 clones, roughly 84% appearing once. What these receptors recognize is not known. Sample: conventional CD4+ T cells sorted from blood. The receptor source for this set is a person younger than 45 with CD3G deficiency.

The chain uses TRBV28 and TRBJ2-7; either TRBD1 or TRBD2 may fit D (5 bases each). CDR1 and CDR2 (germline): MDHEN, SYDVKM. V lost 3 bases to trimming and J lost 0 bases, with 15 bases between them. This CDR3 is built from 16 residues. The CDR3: CASSFGTARSSYEQYF. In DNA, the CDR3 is TGTGCCAGCAGTTTCGGGACGGCTAGGAGCTCCTACGAGCAGTACTTC.

This chain's CDR3 is CSAWYGETQYF. In nucleotides, the CDR3 is TGCAGTGCTTGGTATGGAGAGACCCAGTACTTC. The chain joins TRBV20-1 to TRBJ2-5; D ambiguous. The CDR3 totals 11 residues. CDR1 and CDR2 from the germline V gene are DFQATT and SNEGSKA (reference sequence). With 5 bases removed from V and 4 bases from J, the gap between germline ends came to 8 bases.

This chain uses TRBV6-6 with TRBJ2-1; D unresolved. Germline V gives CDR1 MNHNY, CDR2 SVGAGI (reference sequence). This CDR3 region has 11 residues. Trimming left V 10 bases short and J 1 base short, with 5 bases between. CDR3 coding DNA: TGTGCCATAGGGTCCTACAATGAGCAGTTCTTC. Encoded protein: CAIGSYNEQFF.

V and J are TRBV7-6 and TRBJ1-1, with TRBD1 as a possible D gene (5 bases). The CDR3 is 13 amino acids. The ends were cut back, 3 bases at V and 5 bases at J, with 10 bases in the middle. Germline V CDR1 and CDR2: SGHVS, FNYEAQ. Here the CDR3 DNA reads TGTGCCAGCAGCTTGAAAGAGGGGACTGAAGCTTTCTTT. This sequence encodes CASSLKEGTEAFF.

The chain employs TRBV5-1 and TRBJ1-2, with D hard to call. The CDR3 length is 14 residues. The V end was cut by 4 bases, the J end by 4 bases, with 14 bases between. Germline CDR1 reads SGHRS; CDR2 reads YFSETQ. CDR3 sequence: CASSGGSRTYGYTF. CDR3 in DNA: TGCGCCAGCAGCGGCGGCTCTCGGACCTATGGCTACACCTTC. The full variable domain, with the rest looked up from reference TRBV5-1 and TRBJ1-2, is KAGVTQTPRYLIKTRGQQVTLSCSPISGHRSVSWYQQTPGQGLQFLFEYFSETQRNKGNFPGRFSGRQFSNSRSEMNVSTLELGDSALYLCASSGGSRTYGYTFGSGTRLTVV.

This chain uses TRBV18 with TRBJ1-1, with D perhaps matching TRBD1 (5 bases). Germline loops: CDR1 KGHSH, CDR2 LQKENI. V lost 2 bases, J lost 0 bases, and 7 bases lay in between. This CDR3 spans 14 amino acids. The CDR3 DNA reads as TGTGCCAGCTCACCAGGGACGGTGAACACTGAAGCTTTCTTT. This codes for CASSPGTVNTEAFF.

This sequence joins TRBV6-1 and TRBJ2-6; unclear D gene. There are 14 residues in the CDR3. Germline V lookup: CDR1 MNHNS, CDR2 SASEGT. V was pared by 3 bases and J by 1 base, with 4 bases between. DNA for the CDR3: TGTGCCAGCAGTGATGGATCTGGGGCCAACGTCCTGACTTTC. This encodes CASSDGSGANVLTF.

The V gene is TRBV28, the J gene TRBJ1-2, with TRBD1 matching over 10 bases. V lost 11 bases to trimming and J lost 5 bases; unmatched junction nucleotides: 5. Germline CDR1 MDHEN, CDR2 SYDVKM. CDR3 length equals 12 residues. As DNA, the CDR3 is TGTGCCGGGGGACAGGGGAAGTATGGCTACACCTTC. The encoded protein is CAGGQGKYGYTF.

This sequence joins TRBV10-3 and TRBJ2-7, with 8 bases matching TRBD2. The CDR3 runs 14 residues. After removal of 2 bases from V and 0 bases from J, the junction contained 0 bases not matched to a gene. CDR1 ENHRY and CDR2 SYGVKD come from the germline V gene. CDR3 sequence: CAISEREGSYEQYF. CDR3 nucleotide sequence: TGTGCCATCAGTGAGCGGGAGGGCTCCTACGAGCAGTACTTC.

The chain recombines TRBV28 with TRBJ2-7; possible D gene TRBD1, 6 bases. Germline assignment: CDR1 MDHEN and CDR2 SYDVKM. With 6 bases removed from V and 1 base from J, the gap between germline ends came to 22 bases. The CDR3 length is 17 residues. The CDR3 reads CASSRYRGHSLSYEQYF. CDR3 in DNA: TGTGCCAGCAGCCGCTATCGGGGACACTCCCTTTCCTACGAGCAGTACTTC.

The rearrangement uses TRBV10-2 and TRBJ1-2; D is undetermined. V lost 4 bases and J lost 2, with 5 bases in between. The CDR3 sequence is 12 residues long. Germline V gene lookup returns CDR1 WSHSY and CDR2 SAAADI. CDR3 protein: CASSGRNYGYTF. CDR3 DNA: TGCGCCAGCAGTGGACGGAACTATGGCTACACCTTC.

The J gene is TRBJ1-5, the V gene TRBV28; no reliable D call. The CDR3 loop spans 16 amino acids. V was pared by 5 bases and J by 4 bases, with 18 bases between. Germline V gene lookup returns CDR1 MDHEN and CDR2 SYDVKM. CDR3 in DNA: TGTGCCAGCAGTCCCCCCCGCGGGTCGAAAAATCAGCCCCAGCATTTT. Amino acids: CASSPPRGSKNQPQHF.

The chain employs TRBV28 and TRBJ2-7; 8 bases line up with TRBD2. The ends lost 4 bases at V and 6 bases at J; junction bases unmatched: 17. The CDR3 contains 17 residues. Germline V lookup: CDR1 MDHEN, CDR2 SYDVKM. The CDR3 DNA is TGTGCCAGCAGTTCCCCCGGGACTAGGACTCGTGGTAGCGAGCAGTACTTC. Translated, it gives CASSSPGTRTRGSEQYF.

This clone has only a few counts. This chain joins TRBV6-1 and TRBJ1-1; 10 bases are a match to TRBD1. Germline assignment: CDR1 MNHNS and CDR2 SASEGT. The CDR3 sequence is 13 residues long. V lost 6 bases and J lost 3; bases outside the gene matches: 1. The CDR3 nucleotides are TGTGCCAGCAGGGGGACAGGGGACACTGAAGCTTTCTTT. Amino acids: CASRGTGDTEAFF.

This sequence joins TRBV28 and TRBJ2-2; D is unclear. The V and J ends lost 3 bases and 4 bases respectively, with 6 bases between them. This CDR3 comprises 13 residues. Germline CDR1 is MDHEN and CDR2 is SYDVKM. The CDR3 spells CASSLWITGELFF. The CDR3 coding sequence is TGTGCCAGCAGTTTGTGGATCACCGGGGAGCTGTTTTTT.

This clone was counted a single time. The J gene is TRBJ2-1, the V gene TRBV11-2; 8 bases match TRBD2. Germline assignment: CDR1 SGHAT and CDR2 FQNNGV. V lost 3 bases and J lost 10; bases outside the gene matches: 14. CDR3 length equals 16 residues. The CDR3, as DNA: TGTGCCAGCAGCTTCTCTCGGGGGGGAGTGTCACACGAGCAGTTCTTC. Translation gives CASSFSRGGVSHEQFF.

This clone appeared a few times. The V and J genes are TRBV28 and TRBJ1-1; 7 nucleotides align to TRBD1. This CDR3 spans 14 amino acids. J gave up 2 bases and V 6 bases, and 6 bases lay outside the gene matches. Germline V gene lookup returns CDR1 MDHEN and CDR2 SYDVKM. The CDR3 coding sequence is TGTGCCAGCAGACGCCGGGACAGTAACACTGAAGCTTTCTTT. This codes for CASRRRDSNTEAFF.

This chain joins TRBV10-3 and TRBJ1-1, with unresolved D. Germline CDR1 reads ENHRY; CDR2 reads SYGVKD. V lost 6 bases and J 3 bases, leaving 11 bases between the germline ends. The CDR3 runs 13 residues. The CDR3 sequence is CAIRPWVYTEAFF. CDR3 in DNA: TGTGCCATCAGACCTTGGGTCTACACTGAAGCTTTCTTT.

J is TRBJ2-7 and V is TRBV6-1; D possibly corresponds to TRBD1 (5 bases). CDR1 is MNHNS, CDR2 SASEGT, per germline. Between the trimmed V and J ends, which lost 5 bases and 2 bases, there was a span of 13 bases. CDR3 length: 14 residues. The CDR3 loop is CASSNTQGTYEQYF. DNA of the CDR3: TGTGCCAGCAGTAATACTCAGGGAACCTACGAGCAGTACTTC.

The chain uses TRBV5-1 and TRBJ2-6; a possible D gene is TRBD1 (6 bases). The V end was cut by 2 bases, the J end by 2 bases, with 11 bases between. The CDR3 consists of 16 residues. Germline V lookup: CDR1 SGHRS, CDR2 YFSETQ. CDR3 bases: TGCGCCAGCAGCTTAACCCCAGGGGCTGGGGCCAACGTCCTGACTTTC. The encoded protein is CASSLTPGAGANVLTF. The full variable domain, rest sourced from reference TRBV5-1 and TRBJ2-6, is KAGVTQTPRYLIKTRGQQVTLSCSPISGHRSVSWYQQTPGQGLQFLFEYFSETQRNKGNFPGRFSGRQFSNSRSEMNVSTLELGDSALYLCASSLTPGAGANVLTFGAGSRLTVL.

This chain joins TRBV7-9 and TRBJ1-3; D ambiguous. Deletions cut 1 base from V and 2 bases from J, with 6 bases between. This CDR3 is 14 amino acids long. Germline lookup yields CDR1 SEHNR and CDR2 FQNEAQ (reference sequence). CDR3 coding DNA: TGTGCCAGCAGCTTAGGACAAACTGGAAACACCATATATTTT. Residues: CASSLGQTGNTIYF.

CDR3 in DNA: TGCGCCAGCAGCGCAACCGGGACAACCTATGGCTACACCTTC. Its protein is CASSATGTTYGYTF. The J gene is TRBJ1-2, the V gene TRBV5-1; D may be TRBD1 (6 bases). The CDR3 length is 14 residues. Trimming left V 4 bases short and J 4 bases short, with 14 bases between. Germline CDR1 SGHRS, CDR2 YFSETQ.

In DNA form, the CDR3 reads TGCGCCAGCAGTCTCGGCGGAATGAGCACAGATACGCAGTATTTT. As protein: CASSLGGMSTDTQYF. This chain connects TRBV5-1 to TRBJ2-3, with D hard to call. V dropped 5 bases and J dropped 0 bases, with 13 bases sitting between them. Germline V gives CDR1 SGHRS, CDR2 YFSETQ. There are 15 residues in the CDR3. Full variable domain (outside the CDR3, taken from reference TRBV5-1 and TRBJ2-3): KAGVTQTPRYLIKTRGQQVTLSCSPISGHRSVSWYQQTPGQGLQFLFEYFSETQRNKGNFPGRFSGRQFSNSRSEMNVSTLELGDSALYLCASSLGGMSTDTQYFGPGTRLTVL.